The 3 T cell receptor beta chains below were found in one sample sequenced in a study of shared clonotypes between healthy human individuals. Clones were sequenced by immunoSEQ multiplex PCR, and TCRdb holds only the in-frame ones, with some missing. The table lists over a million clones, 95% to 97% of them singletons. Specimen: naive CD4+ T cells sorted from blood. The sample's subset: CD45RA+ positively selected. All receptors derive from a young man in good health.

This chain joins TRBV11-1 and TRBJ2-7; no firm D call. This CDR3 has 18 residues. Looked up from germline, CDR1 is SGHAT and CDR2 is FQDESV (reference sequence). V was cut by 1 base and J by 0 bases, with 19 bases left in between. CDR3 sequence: CASSLGQRFAASSYEQYF. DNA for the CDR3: TGTGCCAGCAGCTTAGGCCAGCGTTTCGCAGCGAGCTCCTACGAGCAGTACTTC.

The chain's CDR3 is CASSLTTGDSDTQYF. CDR3 in DNA: TGCGCCAGCAGCTTAACAACAGGGGATTCAGATACGCAGTATTTT. V usage is TRBV5-1 and J usage is TRBJ2-3, with 7 bases identical to TRBD1. This CDR3 comprises 15 residues. With V trimmed by 2 bases and J by 4 bases, 7 bases remained unmatched. Per the germline V gene, CDR1 is SGHRS and CDR2 is YFSETQ.

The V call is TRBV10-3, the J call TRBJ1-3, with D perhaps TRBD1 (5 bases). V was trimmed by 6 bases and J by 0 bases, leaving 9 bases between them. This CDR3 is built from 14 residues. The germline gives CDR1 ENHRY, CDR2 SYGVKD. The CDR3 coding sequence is TGTGCCATCAGCGAGGGGCCCTCTGGAAACACCATATATTTT. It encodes CAISEGPSGNTIYF.